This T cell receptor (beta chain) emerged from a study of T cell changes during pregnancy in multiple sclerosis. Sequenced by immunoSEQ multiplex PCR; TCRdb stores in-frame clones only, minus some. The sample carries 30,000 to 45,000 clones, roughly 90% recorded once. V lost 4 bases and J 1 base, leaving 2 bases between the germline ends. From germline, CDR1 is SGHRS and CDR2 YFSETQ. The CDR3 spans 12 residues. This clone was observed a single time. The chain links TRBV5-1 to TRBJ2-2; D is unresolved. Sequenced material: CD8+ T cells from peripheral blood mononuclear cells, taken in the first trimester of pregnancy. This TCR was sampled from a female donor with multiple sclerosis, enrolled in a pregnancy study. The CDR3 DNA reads TGCGCCAGCAGCCTGAACACCGGGGAGCTGTTTTTT. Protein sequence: CASSLNTGELFF. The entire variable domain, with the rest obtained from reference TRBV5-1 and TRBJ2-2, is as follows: KAGVTQTPRYLIKTRGQQVTLSCSPISGHRSVSWYQQTPGQGLQFLFEYFSETQRNKGNFPGRFSGRQFSNSRSEMNVSTLELGDSALYLCASSLNTGELFFGEGSRLTVL.